This entry describes one T cell receptor (beta chain). What it recognizes is unknown. This sample stems from a study of cytomegalovirus exposure and HLA in healthy donors. PCR was performed using 60 Vbeta and 13 Jbeta primers. In the original processing: In a later analysis, of 70 million to 85 million unique beta chains, 9 million to 11 million appeared in at least two donors. Some clones are missing from TCRdb's copy, which holds only in-frame ones; the method was immunoSEQ multiplex PCR. For V, J and clone size, that table is used; D and trimming come from the DNA. There are about 200,000 clones in the sample; roughly three quarters occur only once, and about 1.4% lies in the top ten. The CDR3 is made up of 22 amino acids. Germline lookup yields CDR1 MDHEN and CDR2 SYDVKM. The V end was cut by 4 bases, the J end by 3 bases, with 33 bases between. Each donor was healthy, and each was a bone marrow donor.

Notes on the study in general: The listing of 150 to 200 TCR beta chains classed them as cytomegalovirus-associated. The likely origin of a cluster of highly shared sequence variants was a sequencing artifact.

The chain links TRBV28 to TRBJ2-2; a weak D match, TRBD1 (5 bases). The sequencing input was PBMCs. The source of this sequence is a woman aged 50 to 60 in good health and CMV-seronegative. The chain's CDR3 is CASSSPNRLDPLALDHTGELFF. In DNA, the CDR3 is TGTGCCAGCAGTTCACCAAACAGGCTAGATCCTTTAGCTTTAGACCACACCGGGGAGCTGTTTTTT. Looking up the rest from reference TRBV28 and TRBJ2-2 gives the full variable domain: DVKVTQSSRYLVKRTGEKVFLECVQDMDHENMFWYRQDPGLGLRLIYFSYDVKMKEKGDIPEGYSVSREKKERFSLILESASTNQTSMYLCASSSPNRLDPLALDHTGELFFGEGSRLTVL.